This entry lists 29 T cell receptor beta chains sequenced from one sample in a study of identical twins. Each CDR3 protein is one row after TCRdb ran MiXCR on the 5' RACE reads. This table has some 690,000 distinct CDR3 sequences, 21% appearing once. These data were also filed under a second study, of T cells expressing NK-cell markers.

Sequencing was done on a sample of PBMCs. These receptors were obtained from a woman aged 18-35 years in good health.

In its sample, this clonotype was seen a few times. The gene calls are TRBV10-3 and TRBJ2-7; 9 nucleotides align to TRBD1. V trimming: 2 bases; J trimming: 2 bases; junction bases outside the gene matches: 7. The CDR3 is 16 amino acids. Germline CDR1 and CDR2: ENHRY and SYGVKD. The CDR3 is CAISERQGVTAYEQYF. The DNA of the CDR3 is TGTGCCATCAGTGAGAGACAGGGGGTGACCGCCTACGAGCAGTACTTC.

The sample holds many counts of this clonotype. CDR3 region: CASSPGQYGYTF. The CDR3 DNA is TGTGCCAGCAGCCCGGGACAGTATGGCTACACCTTC. V gene TRBV7-2 combines with J gene TRBJ1-2; TRBD1 agrees at 7 bases. This CDR3 has 12 amino acids. CDR1 is SGHTA and CDR2 is FQGNSA in the germline V gene. J was trimmed by 5 bases and V by 5 bases; bases with no gene match: 2.

CDR3 in DNA: TGTGCCAGCAGCCAAGATTTAGCGGGGGCCGGCACAGATACGCAGTATTTT. Amino acids: CASSQDLAGAGTDTQYF. The chain combines TRBV12-3 or TRBV12-4 with TRBJ2-3, with 9 bases matching TRBD2. The J segment lost 1 base and the V segment lost 6 bases, leaving 11 bases of the junction unmatched. This CDR3 has 17 residues.

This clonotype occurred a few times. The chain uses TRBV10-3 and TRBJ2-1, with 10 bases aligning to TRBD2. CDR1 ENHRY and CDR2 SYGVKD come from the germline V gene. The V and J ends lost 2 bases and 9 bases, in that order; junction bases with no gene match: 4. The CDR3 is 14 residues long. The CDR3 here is CAISETSGVAEQFF. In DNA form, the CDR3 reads TGTGCCATCAGTGAGACTAGCGGGGTTGCTGAGCAGTTCTTC.

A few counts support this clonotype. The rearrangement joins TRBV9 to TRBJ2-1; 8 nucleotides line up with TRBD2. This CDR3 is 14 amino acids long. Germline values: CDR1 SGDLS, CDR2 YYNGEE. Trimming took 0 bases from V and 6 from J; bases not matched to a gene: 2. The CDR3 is CASSVGGTSNEQFF. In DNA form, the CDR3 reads TGTGCCAGCAGCGTAGGAGGGACTAGCAATGAGCAGTTCTTC.

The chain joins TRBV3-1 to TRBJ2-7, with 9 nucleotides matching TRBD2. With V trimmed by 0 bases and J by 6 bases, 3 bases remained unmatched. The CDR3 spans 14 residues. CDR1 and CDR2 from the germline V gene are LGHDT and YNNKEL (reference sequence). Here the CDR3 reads CASSQDLAGLEQYF. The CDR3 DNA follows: TGTGCCAGCAGCCAAGACCTAGCGGGGCTCGAGCAGTACTTC.

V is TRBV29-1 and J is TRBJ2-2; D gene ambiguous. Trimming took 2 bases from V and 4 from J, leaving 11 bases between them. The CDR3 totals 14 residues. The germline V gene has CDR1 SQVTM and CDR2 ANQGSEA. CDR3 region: CSVEPVSSTGELFF. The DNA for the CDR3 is TGCAGCGTTGAACCCGTATCTAGCACCGGGGAGCTGTTTTTT.

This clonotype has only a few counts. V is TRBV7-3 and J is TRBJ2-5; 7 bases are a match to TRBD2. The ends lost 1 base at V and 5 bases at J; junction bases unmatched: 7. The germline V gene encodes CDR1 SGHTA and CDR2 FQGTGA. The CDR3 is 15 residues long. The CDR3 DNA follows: TGTGCCAGCAGCTTAAATGGGGGGGGATCGGAGACCCAGTACTTC. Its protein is CASSLNGGGSETQYF.

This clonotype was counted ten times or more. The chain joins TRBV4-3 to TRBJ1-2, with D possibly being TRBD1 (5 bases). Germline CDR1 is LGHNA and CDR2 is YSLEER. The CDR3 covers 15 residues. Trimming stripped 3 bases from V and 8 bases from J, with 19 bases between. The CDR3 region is CASSHTYPDSRGYTF. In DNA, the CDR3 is TGCGCCAGCAGCCACACCTATCCTGACAGTCGAGGCTACACCTTC.

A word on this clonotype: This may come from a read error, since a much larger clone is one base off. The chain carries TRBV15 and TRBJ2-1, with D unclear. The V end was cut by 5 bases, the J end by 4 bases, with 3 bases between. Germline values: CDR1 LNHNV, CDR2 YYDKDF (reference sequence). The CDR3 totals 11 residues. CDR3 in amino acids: CATSEYNEQFF. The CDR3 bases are TGTGCCACCAGCGAGTACAATGAGCAGTTCTTC.

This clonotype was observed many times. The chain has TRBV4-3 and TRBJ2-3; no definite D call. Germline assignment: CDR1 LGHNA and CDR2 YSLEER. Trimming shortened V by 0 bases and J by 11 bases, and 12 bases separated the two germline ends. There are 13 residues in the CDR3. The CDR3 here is CASSQDPSKGQYF. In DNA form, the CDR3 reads TGCGCCAGCAGCCAAGACCCAAGTAAGGGGCAGTATTTT.

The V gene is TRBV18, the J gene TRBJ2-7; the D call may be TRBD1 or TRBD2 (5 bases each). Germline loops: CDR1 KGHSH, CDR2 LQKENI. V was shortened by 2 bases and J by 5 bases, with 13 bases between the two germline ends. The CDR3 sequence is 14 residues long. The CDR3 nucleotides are TGTGCCAGCTCACCAGCGGGCAGGGTAAACGAGCAGTACTTC. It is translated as CASSPAGRVNEQYF. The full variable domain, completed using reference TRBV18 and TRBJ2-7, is NAGVMQNPRHLVRRRGQEARLRCSPMKGHSHVYWYRQLPEEGLKFMVYLQKENIIDESGMPKERFSAEFPKEGPSILRIQQVVRGDSAAYFCASSPAGRVNEQYFGPGTRLTVT.

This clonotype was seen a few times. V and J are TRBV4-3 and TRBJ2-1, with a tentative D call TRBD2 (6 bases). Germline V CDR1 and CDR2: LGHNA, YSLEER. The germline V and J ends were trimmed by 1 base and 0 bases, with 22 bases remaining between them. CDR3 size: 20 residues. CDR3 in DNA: TGCGCCAGCAGCCAAGTAGGCGCGGGACCGATCCGGAGCTCCTACAATGAGCAGTTCTTC. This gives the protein CASSQVGAGPIRSSYNEQFF.

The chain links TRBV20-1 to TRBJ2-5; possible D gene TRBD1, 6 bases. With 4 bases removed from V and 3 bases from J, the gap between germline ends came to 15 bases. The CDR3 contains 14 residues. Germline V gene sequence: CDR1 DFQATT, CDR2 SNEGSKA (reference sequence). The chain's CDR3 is CSANRGQRKETQYF. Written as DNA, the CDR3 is TGCAGTGCTAATCGCGGACAGAGAAAAGAGACCCAGTACTTC.

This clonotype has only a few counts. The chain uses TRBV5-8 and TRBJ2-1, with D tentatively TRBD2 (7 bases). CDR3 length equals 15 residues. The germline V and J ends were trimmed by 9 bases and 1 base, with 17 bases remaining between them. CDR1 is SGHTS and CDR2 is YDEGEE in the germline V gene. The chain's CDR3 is CAIHPGGSSYNEQFF. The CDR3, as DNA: TGTGCCATCCACCCGGGGGGCTCGTCCTACAATGAGCAGTTCTTC.

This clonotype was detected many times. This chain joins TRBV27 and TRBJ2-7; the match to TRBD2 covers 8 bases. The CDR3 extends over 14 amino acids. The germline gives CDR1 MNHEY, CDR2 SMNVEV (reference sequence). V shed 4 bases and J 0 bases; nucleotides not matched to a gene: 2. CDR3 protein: CASSYTSGSYEQYF. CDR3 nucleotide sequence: TGTGCCAGCAGTTATACTAGCGGCTCCTACGAGCAGTACTTC.

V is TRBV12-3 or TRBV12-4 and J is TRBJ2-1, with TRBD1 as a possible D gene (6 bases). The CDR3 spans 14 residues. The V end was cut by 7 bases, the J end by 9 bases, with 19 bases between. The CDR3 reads CASTPPPGTSEQFF. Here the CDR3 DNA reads TGTGCCAGCACCCCCCCCCCAGGGACAAGTGAGCAGTTCTTC.

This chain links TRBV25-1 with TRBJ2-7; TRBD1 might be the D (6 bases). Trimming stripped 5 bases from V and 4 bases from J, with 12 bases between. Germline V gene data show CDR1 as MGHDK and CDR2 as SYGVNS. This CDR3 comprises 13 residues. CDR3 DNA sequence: TGTGCCAGCAGTTCAGGGGAACGTTACGAGCAGTACTTC. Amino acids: CASSSGERYEQYF.

Here the CDR3 reads CARPAGGYNEQFF. DNA of the CDR3: TGCGCCAGGCCTGCGGGGGGCTACAATGAGCAGTTCTTC. The V gene is TRBV5-1, the J gene TRBJ2-1; 8 nucleotides line up with TRBD2. Unmatched junction bases numbered 4, after V lost 8 bases and J lost 3 bases. There are 13 residues in the CDR3. Germline CDR1 is SGHRS and CDR2 is YFSETQ.

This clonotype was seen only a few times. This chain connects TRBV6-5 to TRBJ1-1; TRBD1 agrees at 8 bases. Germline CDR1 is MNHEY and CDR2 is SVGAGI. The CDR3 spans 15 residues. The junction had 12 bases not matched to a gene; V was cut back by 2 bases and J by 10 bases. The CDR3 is CASSYGGGQGGSAFF. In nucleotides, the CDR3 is TGTGCCAGCAGTTACGGTGGCGGACAGGGTGGTTCAGCTTTCTTT.

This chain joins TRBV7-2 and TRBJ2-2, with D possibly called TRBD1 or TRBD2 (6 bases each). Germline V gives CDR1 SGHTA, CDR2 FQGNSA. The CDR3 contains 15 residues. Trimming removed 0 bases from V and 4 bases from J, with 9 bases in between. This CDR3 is CASSLATGATGELFF. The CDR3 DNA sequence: TGTGCCAGCAGCTTAGCTACGGGGGCCACCGGGGAGCTGTTTTTT.

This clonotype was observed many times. CDR3 DNA sequence: TGTGCCAGCAGCCTCGTTGCTGAAGCTTTCTTT. It codes for CASSLVAEAFF. The chain is built from TRBV7-9 and TRBJ1-1, with unresolved D. The germline gives CDR1 SEHNR, CDR2 FQNEAQ (reference sequence). This CDR3 has 11 residues. The V and J ends lost 5 bases and 6 bases respectively, with 7 bases between them. Drawing the rest from reference TRBV7-9 and TRBJ1-1, the complete variable domain is DTGVSQNPRHKITKRGQNVTFRCDPISEHNRLYWYRQTLGQGPEFLTYFQNEAQLEKSRLLSDRFSAERPKGSFSTLEIQRTEQGDSAMYLCASSLVAEAFFGQGTRLTVV.

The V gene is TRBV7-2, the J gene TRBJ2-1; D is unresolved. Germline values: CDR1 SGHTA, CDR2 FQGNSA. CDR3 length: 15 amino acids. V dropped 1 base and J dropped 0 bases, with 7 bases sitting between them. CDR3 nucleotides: TGTGCCAGCAGCTTAGACGGATTCTCCTACAATGAGCAGTTCTTC. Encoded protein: CASSLDGFSYNEQFF. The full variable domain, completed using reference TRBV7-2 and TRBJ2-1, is GAGVSQSPSNKVTEKGKDVELRCDPISGHTALYWYRQSLGQGLEFLIYFQGNSAPDKSGLPSDRFSAERTGGSVSTLTIQRTQQEDSAVYLCASSLDGFSYNEQFFGPGTRLTVL.

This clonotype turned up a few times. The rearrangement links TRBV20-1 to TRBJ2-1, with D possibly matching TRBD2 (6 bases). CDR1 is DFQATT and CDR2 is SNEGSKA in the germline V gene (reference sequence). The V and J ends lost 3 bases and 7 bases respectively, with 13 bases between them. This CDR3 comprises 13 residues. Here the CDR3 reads CSASPAGRNEQFF. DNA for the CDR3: TGCAGTGCTAGTCCGGCGGGACGGAATGAGCAGTTCTTC.

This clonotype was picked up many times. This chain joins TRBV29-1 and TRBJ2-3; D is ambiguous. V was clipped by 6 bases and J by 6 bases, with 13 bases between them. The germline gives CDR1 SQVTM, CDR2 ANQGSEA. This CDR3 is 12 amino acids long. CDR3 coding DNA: TGCAGCGTCGCCCAAGGTCCGGATACGCAGTATTTT. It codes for CSVAQGPDTQYF.

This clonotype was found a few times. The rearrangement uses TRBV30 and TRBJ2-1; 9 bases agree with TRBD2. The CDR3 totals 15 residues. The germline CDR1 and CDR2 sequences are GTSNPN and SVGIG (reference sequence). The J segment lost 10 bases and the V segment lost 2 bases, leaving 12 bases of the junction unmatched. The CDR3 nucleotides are TGTGCCTGGAGTACGCGGGAGGGCCGCTTAGAGGAGCAGTTCTTC. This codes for CAWSTREGRLEEQFF.

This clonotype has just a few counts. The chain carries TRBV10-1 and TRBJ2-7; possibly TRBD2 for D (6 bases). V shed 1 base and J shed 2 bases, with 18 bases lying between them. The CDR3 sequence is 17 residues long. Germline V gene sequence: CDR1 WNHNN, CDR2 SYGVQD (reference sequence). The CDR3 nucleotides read TGCGCCAGCAGTGAGTTTAATTCCGGGACTGGGCCCTACGAGCAGTACTTC. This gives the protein CASSEFNSGTGPYEQYF.

As DNA, the CDR3 is TGTGCCAGCAGCCCTGGGACTGGGCCTAGCACAGATACGCAGTATTTT. It is translated as CASSPGTGPSTDTQYF. This chain uses TRBV5-8 with TRBJ2-3; possible D gene TRBD2, 6 bases. Per the germline V gene, CDR1 is SGHTS and CDR2 is YDEGEE. There are 16 residues in the CDR3. Trimming pared 4 bases from V and 0 bases from J, leaving 15 bases between.

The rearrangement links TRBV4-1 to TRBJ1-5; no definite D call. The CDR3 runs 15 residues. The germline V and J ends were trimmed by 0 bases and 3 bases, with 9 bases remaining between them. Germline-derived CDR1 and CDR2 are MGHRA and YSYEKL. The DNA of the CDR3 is TGCGCCAGCAGCCAAGATTCGGCGAACAATCAGCCCCAGCATTTT. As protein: CASSQDSANNQPQHF.